These 27 T cell receptor beta chains were all obtained from the same sample, sequenced in a study of T cell responses to AZD1222 COVID-19 vaccine. The repertoire was sequenced with immunoSEQ multiplex PCR; TCRdb's copy has only in-frame clones and lacks some. The repertoire holds under 110,000 clones, with less than 95% as singletons. The sample was peripheral blood, taken 28 days after the second AZD1222 dose. These TCRs come from an adult who received the AZD1222 COVID-19 vaccine.

The chain combines TRBV5-6 with TRBJ1-2; possible D gene TRBD1, 5 bases. Germline CDR1 SGHDT, CDR2 YYEEEE. V lost 4 bases and J lost 4, with 8 bases in between. The CDR3 has 12 amino acids. In DNA, the CDR3 is TGTGCCAGCAGCACGGGACTCTATGGCTACACCTTC. This encodes CASSTGLYGYTF.

The sample holds a few counts of this clone. This chain links TRBV7-3 with TRBJ2-3; D is ambiguous. CDR3 size: 13 residues. The V gene's germline CDR1 is SGHTA and CDR2 FQGTGA. The V and J ends lost 3 bases and 4 bases respectively, with 8 bases between them. CDR3 in DNA: TGTGCCAGCAGCTTGCAAGGTCCAGATACGCAGTATTTT. As protein: CASSLQGPDTQYF.

In nucleotides, the CDR3 is TGTGCCAGTAGTATAGTTGCAGCCTACAATGAGCAGTTCTTC. It encodes CASSIVAAYNEQFF. This chain links TRBV19 with TRBJ2-1, with D hard to call. Germline assignment: CDR1 LNHDA and CDR2 SQIVND (reference sequence). Trimming stripped 1 base from V and 2 bases from J, with 6 bases between. CDR3 length equals 14 residues. Supplemented by reference TRBV19 and TRBJ2-1, the full variable domain reads DGGITQSPKYLFRKEGQNVTLSCEQNLNHDAMYWYRQDPGQGLRLIYYSQIVNDFQKGDIAEGYSVSREKKESFPLTVTSAQKNPTAFYLCASSIVAAYNEQFFGPGTRLTVL.

This chain uses TRBV27 with TRBJ2-3, with 9 nucleotides matching TRBD2. The CDR3 runs to 16 residues. Germline V gene data show CDR1 as MNHEY and CDR2 as SMNVEV (reference sequence). V trimming: 10 bases; J trimming: 0 bases; junction bases outside the gene matches: 11. Here the CDR3 reads CATLNLAGESTDTQYF. The CDR3, as DNA: TGTGCCACACTAAACTTAGCGGGGGAGAGCACAGATACGCAGTATTTT.

The rearrangement joins TRBV11-2 to TRBJ1-6; maybe TRBD1 (6 bases). Germline lookup yields CDR1 SGHAT and CDR2 FQNNGV. CDR3 size: 15 residues. Trimming removed 5 bases from V and 7 bases from J, with 15 bases in between. The CDR3 nucleotides read TGTGCCAGCAGCCCCGAATGGGACACAAATTCACCCCTCCACTTT. It encodes CASSPEWDTNSPLHF.

This chain connects TRBV6-5 to TRBJ1-5; D is undetermined. The V gene's germline CDR1 is MNHEY and CDR2 SVGAGI. With 3 bases removed from V and 7 bases from J, the gap between germline ends came to 13 bases. The CDR3 totals 14 residues. The CDR3 bases are TGTGCCAGCAGTTATACAACAATGGGCCAGCCCCAGCATTTT. It specifies CASSYTTMGQPQHF.

The rearrangement links TRBV7-3 to TRBJ2-3; D is uncertain. V was pared by 6 bases and J by 0 bases, with 13 bases between. The CDR3 consists of 15 residues. The V gene's germline CDR1 is SGHTA and CDR2 FQGTGA. CDR3 coding DNA: TGTGCCAGCAGTCTTAATGGGTTAAGCACAGATACGCAGTATTTT. It specifies CASSLNGLSTDTQYF.

The rearrangement joins TRBV28 to TRBJ1-2; D gene unclear. The CDR3 is 13 residues long. Germline V CDR1 and CDR2: MDHEN, SYDVKM. The ends were cut back, 6 bases at V and 8 bases at J, with 16 bases in the middle. The CDR3 region is CASSPEQWTGYTF. Written as DNA, the CDR3 is TGTGCCAGCAGCCCCGAGCAGTGGACCGGCTACACCTTC.

This clone was recorded only once. The chain combines TRBV6-5 with TRBJ1-2, with D unclear. Germline CDR1 and CDR2: MNHEY and SVGAGI. V was cut by 7 bases and J by 3 bases, with 6 bases left in between. CDR3 size: 11 residues. The DNA of the CDR3 is TGTGCCAGCAAGACTTACTATGGCTACACCTTC. This translates into CASKTYYGYTF.

This sequence joins TRBV3-1 (or the pseudogene TRBV3-2) and TRBJ2-1, with 7 bases that match TRBD2. V shed 4 bases, J shed 0 bases, and the junction held 6 bases outside the gene matches. This CDR3 has 16 amino acids. CDR1 is LGHDT, CDR2 YNNKEL, per germline (reference sequence). CDR3 DNA: TGTGCCAGCAGCCTCACCCCGGGAGGCTCCTACAATGAGCAGTTCTTC. Protein sequence: CASSLTPGGSYNEQFF.

A single count supports this clone. The genes are TRBV5-1 and TRBJ1-2, with D perhaps matching TRBD1 (5 bases). The CDR3 contains 13 residues. V was clipped by 0 bases and J by 8 bases, with 11 bases between them. Germline CDR1 is SGHRS and CDR2 is YFSETQ. The chain's CDR3 is CASSLEEGWGYTF. For the CDR3, the DNA is TGCGCCAGCAGCTTGGAAGAGGGGTGGGGCTACACCTTC.

V is TRBV2 and J is TRBJ1-2; D unresolved. CDR1 and CDR2 (germline): SNHLY, FYNNEI. The CDR3 has 16 residues. V was cut by 7 bases and J by 4 bases, with 22 bases left in between. Written as DNA, the CDR3 is TGTGCCAGCACTTCTGTTCAGACTTCCTTCCCCTATGGCTACACCTTC. Residues: CASTSVQTSFPYGYTF.

V is TRBV11-2 and J is TRBJ2-1, with TRBD2 matching 9 bases. Per germline, CDR1 SGHAT and CDR2 FQNNGV. Unmatched junction bases numbered 8, after V lost 5 bases and J lost 6 bases. The CDR3 spans 15 residues. CDR3 in DNA: TGTGCCAGCAGCCCAAGACTAGCGGTATCCAATGAGCAGTTCTTC. Protein sequence: CASSPRLAVSNEQFF. The complete variable domain, with remaining parts taken from reference TRBV11-2 and TRBJ2-1, reads EAGVAQSPRYKIIEKRQSVAFWCNPISGHATLYWYQQILGQGPKLLIQFQNNGVVDDSQLPKDRFSAERLKGVDSTLKIQPAKLEDSAVYLCASSPRLAVSNEQFFGPGTRLTVL.

CDR3 sequence reads: CASSFNYNEQFF. The CDR3 DNA is TGCGCCAGCAGCTTCAACTACAATGAGCAGTTCTTC. The chain couples TRBV5-1 to TRBJ2-1; no definite D call. Germline CDR1 SGHRS, CDR2 YFSETQ. This CDR3 contains 12 residues. Trimming took 2 bases from V and 3 from J, leaving 3 bases between them.

V is TRBV7-2 and J is TRBJ2-7; the D is unclear. The germline V and J ends were trimmed by 1 base and 6 bases, with 16 bases remaining between them. This CDR3 is built from 15 residues. Germline V lookup: CDR1 SGHTA, CDR2 FQGNSA. CDR3 residues: CASSLGTSPWSEQYF. The CDR3 nucleotides are TGTGCCAGCAGCTTAGGTACTTCGCCATGGAGCGAGCAGTACTTC.

Turning to this clone: The junction departs from the called germline gene at one end, perhaps through a read error. This chain connects TRBV6-2 or TRBV6-3 to TRBJ1-4, with D maybe TRBD1 (5 bases). In germline, CDR1 is MNHEY, CDR2 SVGEGT. The CDR3 is made up of 12 amino acids. The CDR3 spells CASSHGHTERIF. In nucleotides, the CDR3 is TGTGCCAGCAGCCACGGACACACCGAAAGGATTTTT.

The chain employs TRBV6-7 and TRBJ1-2, with D unclear. TRBV6-7 is annotated as an ORF whose role is uncertain. V lost 4 bases and J lost 8, with 20 bases in between. This CDR3 has 15 residues. The CDR3 coding sequence is TGTGCCAGCAGTTTACATGGAACCCCTGGAGACGGCTACACCTTC. Protein product: CASSLHGTPGDGYTF.

The chain is built from TRBV4-1 and TRBJ2-2; 7 positions match TRBD1. In germline, CDR1 is MGHRA, CDR2 YSYEKL. The ends lost 1 base at V and 4 bases at J; junction bases unmatched: 6. The CDR3 sequence is 16 residues long. CDR3 coding DNA: TGCGCCAGCAGCCAAGGTGTGACAGGGCCCACCGGGGAGCTGTTTTTT. Its protein is CASSQGVTGPTGELFF.

V and J are TRBV5-1 and TRBJ1-6; D is perhaps TRBD1 (5 bases). CDR1 and CDR2 (germline): SGHRS, YFSETQ. With 7 bases removed from V and 0 bases from J, the gap between germline ends came to 11 bases. This CDR3 is built from 15 residues. The CDR3 coding sequence is TGCGCCAGCCCCTACGACAGCTCCTATAATTCACCCCTCCACTTT. It codes for CASPYDSSYNSPLHF.

The gene calls are TRBV5-6 and TRBJ1-2; 7 bases match TRBD1. The CDR3 consists of 15 residues. The trim removed 3 bases at V and 0 bases at J, leaving 5 bases unmatched. The germline V gene has CDR1 SGHDT and CDR2 YYEEEE. The CDR3 sequence: CASSWTGATNYGYTF. The DNA of the CDR3 is TGTGCCAGCAGCTGGACAGGAGCAACTAACTATGGCTACACCTTC.

This clone was seen just once. The chain uses TRBV5-6 and TRBJ2-1; tentatively, D is TRBD1 or TRBD2 (5 bases each). The CDR3 runs 16 residues. V shed 0 bases and J shed 0 bases, with 10 bases lying between them. Germline values: CDR1 SGHDT, CDR2 YYEEEE. The CDR3 DNA reads as TGTGCCAGCAGCTTGGTAGGGACGGGCTCCTACAATGAGCAGTTCTTC. It codes for CASSLVGTGSYNEQFF.

This chain connects TRBV5-1 to TRBJ2-7; 7 bases are a match to TRBD1. Trimming at V came to 2 bases and at J to 4 bases, leaving 9 bases not matched to a gene. CDR3 length: 15 residues. Germline V gives CDR1 SGHRS, CDR2 YFSETQ. CDR3 coding DNA: TGCGCCAGCAGCTTTCAAGCCGGGACAGATTACGAGCAGTACTTC. Translation: CASSFQAGTDYEQYF. Together with reference TRBV5-1 and TRBJ2-7, the CDR3 gives the full variable domain: KAGVTQTPRYLIKTRGQQVTLSCSPISGHRSVSWYQQTPGQGLQFLFEYFSETQRNKGNFPGRFSGRQFSNSRSEMNVSTLELGDSALYLCASSFQAGTDYEQYFGPGTRLTVT.

V usage is TRBV19 and J usage is TRBJ2-5; D perhaps matches TRBD2 (6 bases). CDR1 is LNHDA, CDR2 SQIVND, per germline (reference sequence). V lost 3 bases, J lost 4 bases, and 18 bases lay in between. The CDR3 covers 16 residues. The CDR3 loop is CASSMALAANTETQYF. The CDR3 bases are TGTGCCAGTAGTATGGCATTAGCGGCGAACACAGAGACCCAGTACTTC.

The gene calls are TRBV6-1 and TRBJ2-3; D perhaps matches TRBD1 (5 bases). Germline CDR1 reads MNHNS; CDR2 reads SASEGT. V gave up 0 bases and J gave up 8 bases, with 9 bases separating them. The CDR3 covers 13 residues. Here the CDR3 DNA reads TGTGCCAGCAGTGAAGCGCACAGGTTTACGCAGTATTTT. Its protein is CASSEAHRFTQYF.

The rearrangement links TRBV20-1 to TRBJ1-2, with a weak D call TRBD1 (5 bases). Germline V gene data show CDR1 as DFQATT and CDR2 as SNEGSKA (reference sequence). Deletions cut 6 bases from V and 8 bases from J, with 13 bases between. This CDR3 region has 11 residues. In DNA form, the CDR3 reads TGCAGTGCACCAGCTAGGGGAGGCTACACCTTC. Amino acid sequence: CSAPARGGYTF.

This sequence joins TRBV3-1 (or the pseudogene TRBV3-2) and TRBJ2-1; D is ambiguous. Trimming took 2 bases from V and 8 from J, leaving 13 bases between them. Looked up from germline, CDR1 is LGHDT and CDR2 is YNNKEL (reference sequence). The CDR3 spans 14 residues. In DNA, the CDR3 is TGTGCCAGCAGCCAACAGCTAGTCTCCGATGAGCAGTTCTTC. It specifies CASSQQLVSDEQFF.

The chain couples TRBV24-1 to TRBJ2-1, with TRBD1 matching over 7 bases. The CDR3 spans 16 residues. Germline-derived CDR1 and CDR2 are KGHDR and SFDVKD. J lost 6 bases, V lost 4 bases, and 11 bases had no gene match. Written as DNA, the CDR3 is TGTGCCACCAGTGACACCGGGACAGAGGAAGTCAATGAGCAGTTCTTC. This gives the protein CATSDTGTEEVNEQFF.